A selection of T cell receptor beta chains follows, all from one sample in a study of cytomegalovirus exposure and HLA in healthy donors. TCRdb's table, derived via immunoSEQ multiplex PCR, lists solely in-frame clones and lacks some. Among some 180,000 clones listed, around 75% were seen once. Input material: PBMCs. All receptors come from a woman aged 25 to 45 in good health and CMV-seronegative. Each CDR3 is given with its conserved first and last residue. D genes are given only for firm matches. For some rows the clone size is stated as once, few or many, or as a class when expanded; others skip it.

v_call	d_call	clone_size	j_call	cdr3_aa	cdr3_nt
TRBV6-6	-	-	TRBJ1-2	CASSDQQDYGYTF	TGTGCCAGCAGTGACCAACAGGATTATGGCTACACCTTC
TRBV5-1	TRBD2	once	TRBJ2-5	CASSLAGGQETQYF	TGCGCCAGCAGCTTGGCGGGGGGACAAGAGACCCAGTACTTC
TRBV6-1	-	once	TRBJ2-2	CASNPRTLGTGELFF	TGTGCCAGCAACCCCCGAACACTAGGCACCGGGGAGCTGTTTTTT
TRBV7-3	TRBD1	few	TRBJ1-1	CASSSGPDRGTEAFF	TGTGCCAGCAGCTCAGGTCCGGACAGGGGAACTGAAGCTTTCTTT
TRBV7-2	TRBD2	-	TRBJ2-3	CASSYTSGSVTDTQYF	TGTGCCAGCAGCTATACTAGCGGGAGTGTCACAGATACGCAGTATTTT
TRBV10-1	-	once	TRBJ1-1	CASSEGVRRTMNTEAFF	TGCGCCAGCAGTGAGGGGGTGAGGAGGACCATGAACACTGAAGCTTTCTTT
TRBV12-5	TRBD1	-	TRBJ1-2	CASGLGQGVNYGYTF	TGTGCTAGTGGTTTGGGACAGGGGGTTAACTATGGCTACACCTTC
TRBV7-2	TRBD1	once	TRBJ2-3	CASSRQGSPTDTQYF	TGTGCCAGCAGCCGACAGGGGAGCCCCACAGATACGCAGTATTTT
TRBV9	-	-	TRBJ1-1	CASSAATRAGTEAFF	TGTGCCAGCAGCGCCGCTACAAGGGCGGGCACTGAAGCTTTCTTT
TRBV11-1	-	once	TRBJ1-1	CASSFGGGMNTEAFF	TGTGCCAGCAGCTTCGGGGGAGGGATGAACACTGAAGCTTTCTTT
TRBV19	TRBD1	-	TRBJ1-5	CASSTTGRSNQPQHF	TGTGCCAGTAGTACGACAGGGAGAAGTAATCAGCCCCAGCATTTT
TRBV18	-	-	TRBJ1-3	CASSPPNSGRRNTIYF	TGTGCCAGCTCACCACCGAACAGTGGGAGAAGAAACACCATATATTTT
TRBV7-2	-	few	TRBJ2-1	CASSLVLGPGQFF	TGTGCCAGCAGCTTAGTGCTGGGGCCGGGGCAGTTCTTC
TRBV29-1	-	-	TRBJ2-7	CSVLPRGSYEQYF	TGCAGCGTTTTACCTAGGGGATCCTACGAGCAGTACTTC
TRBV7-9	-	-	TRBJ2-7	CASSSLTYEQYF	TGTGCCAGCAGCTCCCTTACCTACGAGCAGTACTTC
TRBV2	TRBD1	-	TRBJ2-7	CASSVTGGPGFSYEQYF	TGTGCCAGCAGCGTTACAGGGGGGCCGGGTTTTTCCTACGAGCAGTACTTC
TRBV9	TRBD2	-	TRBJ2-1	CASSVRTSGSYNEQFF	TGTGCCAGCAGCGTCCGAACTAGCGGTTCCTACAATGAGCAGTTCTTC
TRBV6-1	-	-	TRBJ1-5	CASSEAAVDNQPQHF	TGTGCCAGCAGTGAAGCGGCAGTCGATAATCAGCCCCAGCATTTT
TRBV11-2	-	-	TRBJ1-2	CASSFPRGGLGTNYGYTF	TGTGCCAGCAGCTTTCCGAGGGGGGGCCTAGGCACTAACTATGGCTACACCTTC
TRBV27	-	-	TRBJ2-1	CASSLWGGQSSYNEQFF	TGTGCCAGCAGTTTATGGGGGGGCCAGAGCTCCTACAATGAGCAGTTCTTC
TRBV4-3	-	-	TRBJ1-2	CASSQDRGVRSGYTF	TGCGCCAGCAGCCAAGACCGTGGAGTACGGTCCGGCTACACCTTC
TRBV4-3	TRBD2	-	TRBJ2-7	CASSQGVSGSFYEQYF	TGCGCCAGCAGCCAAGGAGTTAGCGGGAGCTTTTACGAGCAGTACTTC
TRBV9	-	-	TRBJ1-2	CASSEQGEGGYTF	TGTGCCAGCAGCGAACAGGGAGAGGGTGGCTACACCTTC
TRBV7-8	-	-	TRBJ1-2	CASSLARGYGYTF	TGTGCCAGCAGCTTAGCGCGGGGCTATGGCTACACCTTC
TRBV30	-	-	TRBJ1-5	CAWSVKGGTFDQPQHF	TGTGCCTGGAGTGTGAAGGGTGGGACATTTGATCAGCCCCAGCATTTT
TRBV11-2	TRBD2	-	TRBJ2-7	CASSPKTSGNSYEQYF	TGTGCCAGCAGCCCGAAGACTAGCGGGAACTCCTACGAGCAGTACTTC
TRBV18	-	-	TRBJ2-5	CASSPGRGGETQYF	TGTGCCAGCTCTCCGGGCCGGGGAGGAGAGACCCAGTACTTC
TRBV27	TRBD2	-	TRBJ2-7	CASSLFQGLSSYEQYF	TGTGCCAGCAGTTTATTTCAGGGACTAAGCTCCTACGAGCAGTACTTC
TRBV7-6	-	-	TRBJ1-1	CASSLFEGTEAFF	TGTGCCAGCAGCCTTTTCGAGGGCACTGAAGCTTTCTTT
TRBV7-8	-	few	TRBJ2-3	CASSAPGLQRRADTQYF	TGTGCCAGCAGCGCCCCGGGACTCCAAAGGAGGGCAGATACGCAGTATTTT
TRBV6-1	-	-	TRBJ1-5	CASRGGGSHQPQHF	TGTGCCAGCAGGGGGGGAGGGAGCCATCAGCCCCAGCATTTT
TRBV7-2	TRBD2	-	TRBJ2-1	CASSLARGTSGVRKFF	TGTGCCAGCAGCTTAGCGCGGGGGACTAGCGGTGTGAGGAAGTTCTTC